This TCR beta chain was observed in a study of shared clonotypes between healthy human individuals. Germline V gene lookup returns CDR1 SGDLS and CDR2 YYNGEE. Trimming removed 1 base at V and 0 bases at J, with 20 bases between. CDR3 length equals 19 residues. Sequencing used immunoSEQ multiplex PCR; TCRdb keeps in-frame clones, though not all of them. The table records more than 2 million clones, about 94% of them present only once. The sample taken for sequencing was naive CD4+ T cells sorted from blood. Subset described: CD45RA+ positively selected. The TCR sequence derives from a man between 18 and 35 years old in good health. J is TRBJ2-1 and V is TRBV9, with D perhaps TRBD1 (5 bases). CDR3 loop: CASSVYGHSYFNSYNEQFF. The CDR3 DNA reads as TGTGCCAGCAGCGTATATGGACACTCTTATTTTAACTCCTACAATGAGCAGTTCTTC. The full variable domain, its missing parts supplied by reference TRBV9 and TRBJ2-1, is DSGVTQTPKHLITATGQRVTLRCSPRSGDLSVYWYQQSLDQGLQFLIQYYNGEERAKGNILERFSAQQFPDLHSELNLSSLELGDSALYFCASSVYGHSYFNSYNEQFFGPGTRLTVL.